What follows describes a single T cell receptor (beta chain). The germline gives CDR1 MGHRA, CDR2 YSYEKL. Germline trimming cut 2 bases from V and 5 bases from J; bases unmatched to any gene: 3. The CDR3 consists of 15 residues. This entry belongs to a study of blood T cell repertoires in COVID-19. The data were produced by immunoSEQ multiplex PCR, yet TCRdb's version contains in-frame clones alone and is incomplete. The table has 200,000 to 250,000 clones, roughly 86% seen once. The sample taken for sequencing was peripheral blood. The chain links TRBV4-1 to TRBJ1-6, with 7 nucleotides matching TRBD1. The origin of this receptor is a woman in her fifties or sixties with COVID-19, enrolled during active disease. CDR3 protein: CASSQSGTDNSPLHF. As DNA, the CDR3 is TGCGCCAGCAGCCAAAGTGGGACAGATAATTCACCCCTCCACTTT.